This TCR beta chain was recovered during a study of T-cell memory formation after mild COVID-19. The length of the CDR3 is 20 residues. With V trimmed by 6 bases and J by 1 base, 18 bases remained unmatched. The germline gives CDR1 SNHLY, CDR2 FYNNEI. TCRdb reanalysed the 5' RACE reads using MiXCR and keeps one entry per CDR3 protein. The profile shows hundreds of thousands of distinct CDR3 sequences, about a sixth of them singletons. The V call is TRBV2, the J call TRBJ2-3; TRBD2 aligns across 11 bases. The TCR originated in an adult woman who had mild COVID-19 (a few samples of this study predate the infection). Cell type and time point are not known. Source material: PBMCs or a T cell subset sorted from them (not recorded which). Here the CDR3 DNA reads TGTGCCAGCAGCGACCCACTAGGTAGCGGGGGGGCCGTTGGCACAGATACGCAGTATTTT. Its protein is CASSDPLGSGGAVGTDTQYF. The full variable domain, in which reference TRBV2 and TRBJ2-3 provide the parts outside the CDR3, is EPEVTQTPSHQVTQMGQEVILRCVPISNHLYFYWYRQILGQKVEFLVSFYNNEISEKSEIFDDQFSVERPDGSNFTLKIRSTKLEDSAMYFCASSDPLGSGGAVGTDTQYFGPGTRLTVL.